This T cell receptor beta chain was documented in a study of blood T cells in healthy people across ages. Study-wide results and caveats: Measured against age, TCR beta diversity per million T cells decreased in a roughly linear manner.

Details on this clonotype: What it binds is unknown.

Extracted total RNA amounted to at least 5.5 micrograms for each sample. The CDR3 is 15 residues long. Per germline, CDR1 SGHTA and CDR2 FQGNSA. Trimming pared 2 bases from V and 0 bases from J, leaving 9 bases between. With a J-beta primer mix and a sample-barcoded 5' primer, a second PCR ran about 6 to 11 cycles. Researchers report that a template-switch adaptor with 12 random nucleotides tagged each cDNA molecule. A single record per CDR3 protein comes from TCRdb applying MiXCR to the 5' RACE reads. Here the sample spans about 780,000 distinct CDR3 sequences, around half being singletons. The sequencing sample was made of blood. The TCR sequence derives from a man older than 75 in good health. The chain employs TRBV7-2 and TRBJ2-3; D unclear. CDR3 protein: CASSLWPASTDTQYF. The DNA of the CDR3 is TGTGCCAGCAGCTTATGGCCAGCTAGCACAGATACGCAGTATTTT.